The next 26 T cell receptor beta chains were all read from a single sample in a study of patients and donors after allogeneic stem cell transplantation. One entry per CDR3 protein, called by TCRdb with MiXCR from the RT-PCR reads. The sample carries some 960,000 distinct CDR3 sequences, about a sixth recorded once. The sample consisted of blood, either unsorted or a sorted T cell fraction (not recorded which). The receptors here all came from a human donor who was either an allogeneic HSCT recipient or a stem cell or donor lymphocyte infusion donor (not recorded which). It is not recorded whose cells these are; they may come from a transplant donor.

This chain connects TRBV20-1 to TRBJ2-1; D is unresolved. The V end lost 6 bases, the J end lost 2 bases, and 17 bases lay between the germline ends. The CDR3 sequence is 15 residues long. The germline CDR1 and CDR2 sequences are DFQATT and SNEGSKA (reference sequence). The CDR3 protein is CSADGSANTYNEQFF. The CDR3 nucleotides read TGCAGTGCCGACGGGTCAGCGAACACCTACAATGAGCAGTTCTTC.

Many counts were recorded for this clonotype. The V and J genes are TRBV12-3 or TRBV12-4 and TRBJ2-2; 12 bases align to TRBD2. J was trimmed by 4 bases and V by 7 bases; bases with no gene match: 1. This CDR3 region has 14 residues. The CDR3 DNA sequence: TGTGCCAGCACGACTAGCGGGAGCACCGGGGAGCTGTTTTTT. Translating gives CASTTSGSTGELFF.

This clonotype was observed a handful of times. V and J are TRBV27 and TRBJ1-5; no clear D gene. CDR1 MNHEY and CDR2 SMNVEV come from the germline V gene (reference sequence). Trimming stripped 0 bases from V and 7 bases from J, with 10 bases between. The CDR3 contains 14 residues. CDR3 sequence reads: CASSLSPLGQPQHF. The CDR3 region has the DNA TGTGCCAGCAGTTTATCTCCGTTGGGGCAGCCCCAGCATTTT.

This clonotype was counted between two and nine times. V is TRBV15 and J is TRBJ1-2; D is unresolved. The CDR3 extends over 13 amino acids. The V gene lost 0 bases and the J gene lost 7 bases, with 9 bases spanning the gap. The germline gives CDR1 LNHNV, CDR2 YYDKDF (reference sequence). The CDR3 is CATSRDWEPGYTF. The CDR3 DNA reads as TGTGCCACCAGCAGAGATTGGGAGCCTGGCTACACCTTC.

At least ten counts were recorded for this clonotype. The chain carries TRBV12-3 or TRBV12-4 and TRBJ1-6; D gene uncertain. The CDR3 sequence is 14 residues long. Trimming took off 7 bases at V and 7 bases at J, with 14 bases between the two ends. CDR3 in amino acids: CASTLNPYNSPLHF. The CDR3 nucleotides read TGTGCCAGCACCCTGAACCCTTACAATTCACCCCTCCACTTT.

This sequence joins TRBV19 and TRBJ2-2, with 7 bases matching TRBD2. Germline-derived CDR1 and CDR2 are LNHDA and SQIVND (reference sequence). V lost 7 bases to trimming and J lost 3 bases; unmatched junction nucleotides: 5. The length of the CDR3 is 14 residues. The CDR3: CASTSGVHTGELFF. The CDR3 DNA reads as TGTGCCAGTACAAGCGGGGTCCACACCGGGGAGCTGTTTTTT.

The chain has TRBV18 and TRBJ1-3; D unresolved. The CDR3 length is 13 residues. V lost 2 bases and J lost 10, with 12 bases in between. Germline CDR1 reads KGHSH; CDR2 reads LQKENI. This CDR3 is CASSPDRGRTIYF. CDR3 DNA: TGTGCCAGCTCACCAGATCGTGGGAGGACCATATATTTT.

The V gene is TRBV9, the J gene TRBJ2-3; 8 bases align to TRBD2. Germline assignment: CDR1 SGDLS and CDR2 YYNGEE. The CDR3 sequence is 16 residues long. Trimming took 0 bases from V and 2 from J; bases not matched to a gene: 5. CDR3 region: CASSVAGGGFTDTQYF. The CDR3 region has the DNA TGTGCCAGCAGCGTAGCGGGCGGGGGGTTCACAGATACGCAGTATTTT.

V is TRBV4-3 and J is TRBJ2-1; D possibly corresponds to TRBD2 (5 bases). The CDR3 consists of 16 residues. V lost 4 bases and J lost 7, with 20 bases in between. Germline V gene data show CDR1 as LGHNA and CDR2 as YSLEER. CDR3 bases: TGCGCCAGCAGCCCCCACGGGCTAGCTGATGGGAATGAGCAGTTCTTC. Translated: CASSPHGLADGNEQFF.

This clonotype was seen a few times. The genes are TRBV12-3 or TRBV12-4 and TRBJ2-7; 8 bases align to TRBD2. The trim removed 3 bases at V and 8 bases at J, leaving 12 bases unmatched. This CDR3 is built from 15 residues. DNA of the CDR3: TGTGCCAGCAGTTTTTATGCCGGGAGGGCCCAAAAGCAGTACTTC. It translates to CASSFYAGRAQKQYF.

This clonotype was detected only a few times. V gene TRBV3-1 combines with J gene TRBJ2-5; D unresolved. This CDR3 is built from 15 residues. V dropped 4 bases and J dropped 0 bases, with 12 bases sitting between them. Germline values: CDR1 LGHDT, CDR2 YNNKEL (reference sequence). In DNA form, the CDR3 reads TGTGCCAGCAGCCCTTCCGGCGCGAACCAAGAGACCCAGTACTTC. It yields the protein CASSPSGANQETQYF.

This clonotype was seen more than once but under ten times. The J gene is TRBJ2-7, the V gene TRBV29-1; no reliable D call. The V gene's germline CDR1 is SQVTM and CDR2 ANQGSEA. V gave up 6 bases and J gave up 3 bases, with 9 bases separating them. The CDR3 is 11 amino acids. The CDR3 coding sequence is TGCAGCGTGTTACTAAACTACGAGCAGTACTTC. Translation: CSVLLNYEQYF.

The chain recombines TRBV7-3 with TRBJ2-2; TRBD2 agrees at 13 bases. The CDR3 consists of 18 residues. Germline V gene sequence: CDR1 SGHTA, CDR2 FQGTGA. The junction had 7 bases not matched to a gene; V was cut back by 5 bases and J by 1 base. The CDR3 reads CASSPEGLAGRNTGELFF. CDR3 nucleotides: TGTGCCAGCAGCCCCGAGGGACTAGCGGGGAGGAACACCGGGGAGCTGTTTTTT.

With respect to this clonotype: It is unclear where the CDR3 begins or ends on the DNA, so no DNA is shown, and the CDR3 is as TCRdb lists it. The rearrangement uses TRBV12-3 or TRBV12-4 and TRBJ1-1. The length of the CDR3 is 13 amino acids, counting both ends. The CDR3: CASSSSTENEAFF.

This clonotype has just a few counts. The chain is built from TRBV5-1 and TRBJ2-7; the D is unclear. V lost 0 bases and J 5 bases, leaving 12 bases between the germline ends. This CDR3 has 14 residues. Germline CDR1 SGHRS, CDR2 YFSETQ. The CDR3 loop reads CASSLESLGNEQYF. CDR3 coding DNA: TGCGCCAGCAGCTTGGAGAGTTTAGGGAACGAGCAGTACTTC. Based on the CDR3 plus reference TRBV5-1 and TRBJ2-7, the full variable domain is KAGVTQTPRYLIKTRGQQVTLSCSPISGHRSVSWYQQTPGQGLQFLFEYFSETQRNKGNFPGRFSGRQFSNSRSEMNVSTLELGDSALYLCASSLESLGNEQYFGPGTRLTVT.

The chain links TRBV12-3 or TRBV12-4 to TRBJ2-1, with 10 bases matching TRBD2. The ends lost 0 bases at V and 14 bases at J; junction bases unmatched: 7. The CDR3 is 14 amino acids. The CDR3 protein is CASSLARAGGLKFF. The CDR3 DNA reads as TGTGCCAGCAGTTTAGCAAGAGCGGGGGGGCTCAAGTTCTTC.

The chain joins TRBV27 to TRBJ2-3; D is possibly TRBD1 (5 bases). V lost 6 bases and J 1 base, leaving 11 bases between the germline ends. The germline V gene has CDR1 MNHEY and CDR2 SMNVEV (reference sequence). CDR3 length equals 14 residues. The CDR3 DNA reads TGTGCCAGCAGGACAGCGACTGGCACAGATACGCAGTATTTT. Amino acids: CASRTATGTDTQYF.

Written as DNA, the CDR3 is TGTGCCACCAGTGACCGAGGACAGCAGGGCTACACCTTC. It yields the protein CATSDRGQQGYTF. The chain carries TRBV24-1 and TRBJ1-2, with D possibly TRBD1 on 6 matching bases. CDR1 KGHDR and CDR2 SFDVKD come from the germline V gene. The length of the CDR3 is 13 residues. V was cut by 4 bases and J by 8 bases, with 13 bases left in between.

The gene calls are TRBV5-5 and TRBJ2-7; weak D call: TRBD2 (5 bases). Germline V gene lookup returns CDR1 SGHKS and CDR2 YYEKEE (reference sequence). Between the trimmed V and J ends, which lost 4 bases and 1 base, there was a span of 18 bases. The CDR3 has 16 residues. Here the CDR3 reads CASSPGNGIMSYEQYF. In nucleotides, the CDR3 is TGTGCCAGCAGCCCGGGGAACGGGATCATGTCCTACGAGCAGTACTTC. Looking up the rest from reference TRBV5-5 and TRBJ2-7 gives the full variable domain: DAGVTQSPTHLIKTRGQQVTLRCSPISGHKSVSWYQQVLGQGPQFIFQYYEKEERGRGNFPDRFSARQFPNYSSELNVNALLLGDSALYLCASSPGNGIMSYEQYFGPGTRLTVT.

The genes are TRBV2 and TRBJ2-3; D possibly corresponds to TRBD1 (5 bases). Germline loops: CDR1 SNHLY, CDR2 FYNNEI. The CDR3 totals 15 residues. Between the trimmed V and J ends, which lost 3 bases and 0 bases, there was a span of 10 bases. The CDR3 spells CASSEGRPSTDTQYF. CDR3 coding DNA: TGTGCCAGCAGTGAGGGGCGGCCTAGCACAGATACGCAGTATTTT.

CDR3 bases: TGTGCCACCAGTGAAGGCGGCTTTGAAGCTTTCTTT. Translating it yields CATSEGGFEAFF. The gene calls are TRBV24-1 and TRBJ1-1; D ambiguous. Germline V CDR1 and CDR2: KGHDR, SFDVKD. CDR3 size: 12 residues. Trimming cost V 4 bases and J 7 bases, with 9 bases left between them.

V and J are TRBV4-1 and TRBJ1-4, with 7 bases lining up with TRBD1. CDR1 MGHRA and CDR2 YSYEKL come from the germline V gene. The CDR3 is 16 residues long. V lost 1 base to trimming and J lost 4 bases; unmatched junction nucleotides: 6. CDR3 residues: CASSQVRGPINEKLFF. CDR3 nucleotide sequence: TGCGCCAGCAGCCAAGTGAGGGGGCCTATTAATGAAAAACTGTTTTTT.

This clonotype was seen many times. For the CDR3, the DNA is TGTGCCAGCAGCCGGGGGGGCTACGAGCAGTACTTC. It codes for CASSRGGYEQYF. The chain joins TRBV7-2 to TRBJ2-7; 8 bases map to TRBD2. CDR3 size: 12 residues. Trimming cost V 5 bases and J 3 bases; bases outside gene matches: 0. Germline CDR1 reads SGHTA; CDR2 reads FQGNSA.

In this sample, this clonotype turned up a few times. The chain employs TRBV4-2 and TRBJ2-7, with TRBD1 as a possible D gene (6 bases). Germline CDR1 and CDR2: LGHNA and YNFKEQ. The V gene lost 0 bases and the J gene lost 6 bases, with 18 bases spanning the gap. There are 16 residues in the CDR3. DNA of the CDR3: TGTGCCAGCAGCCAAGAGATCGGGACACCCTCTGGCGAGCAGTACTTC. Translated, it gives CASSQEIGTPSGEQYF.

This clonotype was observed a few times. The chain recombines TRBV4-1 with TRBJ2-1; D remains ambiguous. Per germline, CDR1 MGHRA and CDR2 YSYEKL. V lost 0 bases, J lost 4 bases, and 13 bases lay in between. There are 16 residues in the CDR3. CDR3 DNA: TGCGCCAGCAGCCAAGATCCAGGAAGAAGTTACAATGAGCAGTTCTTC. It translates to CASSQDPGRSYNEQFF.

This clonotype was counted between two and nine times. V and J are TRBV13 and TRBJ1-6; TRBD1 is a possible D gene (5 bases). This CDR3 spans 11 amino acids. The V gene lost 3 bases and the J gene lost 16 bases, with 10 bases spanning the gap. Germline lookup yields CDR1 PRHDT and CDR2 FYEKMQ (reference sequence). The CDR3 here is CASSLGGKLHF. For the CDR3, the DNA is TGTGCCAGCAGCTTGGGGGGGAAACTCCACTTT.